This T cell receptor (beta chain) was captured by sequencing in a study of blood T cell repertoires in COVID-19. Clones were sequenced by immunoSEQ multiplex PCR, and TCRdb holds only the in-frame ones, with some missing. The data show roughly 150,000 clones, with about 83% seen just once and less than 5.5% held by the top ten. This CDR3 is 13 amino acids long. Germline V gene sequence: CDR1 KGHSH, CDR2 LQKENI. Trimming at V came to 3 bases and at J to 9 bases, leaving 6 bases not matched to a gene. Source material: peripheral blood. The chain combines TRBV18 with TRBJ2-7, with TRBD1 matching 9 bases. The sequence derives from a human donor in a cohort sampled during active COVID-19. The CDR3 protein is CASSPGQGLLQYF. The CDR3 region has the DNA TGTGCCAGCTCACCGGGACAGGGACTGTTGCAGTACTTC.